This T cell receptor beta chain came from a study of CD8+ T cells in alopecia areata. The treatment denotes: oral pan-JAK inhibitor, 5-10 mg twice daily. Sorted populations comprised CD4+ and CD8+ T cells obtained from PBMCs. The CDR3 loop spans 13 amino acids. Germline V lookup: CDR1 SGDLS, CDR2 YYNGEE. V lost 4 bases and J lost 6, with 12 bases in between. RNA was extracted and reverse transcribed into cDNA as the sequencing template. The protocol was immunoSEQ multiplex PCR, while the TCRdb copy is restricted to in-frame clones and leaves out a portion. The table includes about 190,000 clones, 55% to 70% detected once. This clone was counted a single time.

The genes are TRBV9 and TRBJ2-3; D unclear. This receptor was identified in a human donor with alopecia areata. This sample comprised CD4+ T cells sorted from blood, obtained at week 4, from a patient treated with tofacitinib. The CDR3 DNA sequence: TGTGCCAGCAGCCTCGCAAGTCGTGATACGCAGTATTTT. It yields the protein CASSLASRDTQYF. Complete variable domain (other parts from reference TRBV9 and TRBJ2-3): DSGVTQTPKHLITATGQRVTLRCSPRSGDLSVYWYQQSLDQGLQFLIQYYNGEERAKGNILERFSAQQFPDLHSELNLSSLELGDSALYFCASSLASRDTQYFGPGTRLTVL.